This T cell receptor (beta chain) was observed in a study of blood T cell repertoires in COVID-19. Study details: The United States, Italy and Spain provided the acute and convalescent COVID-19 samples. PBMCs, B-cell-depleted T cells, or T cells provided the cDNA or gDNA that made up the material.

Recruitment covered about two dozen US areas and drew participants whose ages spanned about 18 to 90 years. There are 12 residues in the CDR3. Germline CDR1 and CDR2: SGHDN and FVKESK. V was shortened by 6 bases and J by 4 bases, with 9 bases between the two germline ends. In the authors' workflow: Researchers report that nucleated cell counts were estimated from reference gene primer amplification. Repertoires were generated with immunoSEQ multiplex PCR, while TCRdb's copy carries only in-frame clones and drops some. V and J calls and clone size are copied from that table; D and trimming were computed from the DNA. The sample holds just over 80,000 clones, around 89% seen once.

Sequencing used PBMCs or T cells enriched from blood (not recorded which). The J gene is TRBJ1-1, the V gene TRBV14, with unresolved D. This TCR derives from a woman aged 45-60 years with acute COVID-19. As DNA, the CDR3 is TGTGCCAGCAGAGGAGATACCACTGAAGCTTTCTTT. Its protein product is CASRGDTTEAFF.